This TCR beta chain was recorded in a study of blood T cell repertoires in COVID-19. Study details: Sample material is recorded as cDNA or gDNA derived from T cells, B-cell-depleted T cells, or PBMCs.

The length of the CDR3 is 16 residues. From germline, CDR1 is MNHEY and CDR2 SMNVEV (reference sequence). Trimming shortened V by 2 bases and J by 3 bases, and 14 bases separated the two germline ends. The method was immunoSEQ multiplex PCR; TCRdb's version includes in-frame clones alone and lacks a portion of them. The sample lists about 370,000 clones, around 90% occurring once. The J gene is TRBJ2-1, the V gene TRBV27; TRBD1 might be the D (6 bases). Sample: peripheral blood. The source is a woman in her twenties or thirties with COVID-19, enrolled during active disease. The CDR3 spells CASSLTRDTIYNEQFF. CDR3 bases: TGTGCCAGCAGTTTAACGAGGGACACTATCTACAATGAGCAGTTCTTC.